Listed below are T cell receptor beta chains from one sample, sequenced in a study of metastatic and nonmetastatic thyroid tumors. TCRdb re-called the PCR reads via MiXCR. This sample has 35,000 to 50,000 clones, with around 16% found just once. Sample: tumor tissue. Receptors were obtained from a female donor with papillary thyroid cancer or a benign thyroid nodule (not recorded which). Some clones in this sample may be carry-over from other donors' samples. CDR3s include the opening cysteine and the closing phenylalanine or tryptophan. The order of the fields is CDR3 DNA, CDR3 protein, V gene, D gene, clone size, J gene. A D gene is named only where the DNA matches it firmly. For some rows the clone size is stated as once, few or many, or as a class when expanded; others skip it.

cdr3_nt: TGTGCCATCAGTCGGGACAAGTCCTACAATGAGCAGTTCTTC
cdr3_aa: CAISRDKSYNEQFF
v_call: TRBV10-3
d_call: .
clone_size: many
j_call: TRBJ2-1

cdr3_nt: TGTGCCAGCAGTGAATTGACAGGGGAGTCTGTTCAGCCCCAGCATTTT
cdr3_aa: CASSELTGESVQPQHF
v_call: TRBV6-1
d_call: TRBD1
clone_size: many
j_call: TRBJ1-5

cdr3_nt: TGCAGTGCTCCTCCCGTGGCAGGGCAAACTGAAGCTTTCTTT
cdr3_aa: CSAPPVAGQTEAFF
v_call: TRBV20-1
d_call: .
clone_size: many
j_call: TRBJ1-1

cdr3_nt: TGTGCCAGCAGTGACCTGACAGGGAGCACAGATACGCAGTATTTT
cdr3_aa: CASSDLTGSTDTQYF
v_call: TRBV6-1
d_call: TRBD1
clone_size: many
j_call: TRBJ2-3

cdr3_nt: TGTGCCAGCAGTTTAAACAGGGAGACCCAGTACTTC
cdr3_aa: CASSLNRETQYF
v_call: TRBV28
d_call: .
clone_size: many
j_call: TRBJ2-5

cdr3_nt: TGTGCTAGCAGCTCTAGGGGGAACACCGGGGACCTGTTTTTT
cdr3_aa: CASSSRGNTGDLFF
v_call: TRBV11-3
d_call: .
clone_size: .
j_call: TRBJ2-2

cdr3_nt: TGCAGTGCTATCCGGACTGGGTACAATGAGCAGTTCTTC
cdr3_aa: CSAIRTGYNEQFF
v_call: TRBV20-1
d_call: .
clone_size: many
j_call: TRBJ2-1

cdr3_nt: TGTGCCACCAGCAGCGGTCGGGGCGATAATTCACCCCTCCACTTT
cdr3_aa: CATSSGRGDNSPLHF
v_call: TRBV15
d_call: .
clone_size: many
j_call: TRBJ1-6

cdr3_nt: TGTGCCAGCTCAGTCGGACAGGGGGCAGACTACACCTTC
cdr3_aa: CASSVGQGADYTF
v_call: TRBV18
d_call: TRBD1
clone_size: .
j_call: TRBJ1-2

cdr3_nt: TGCAGTGCTAGTTTGCGGGGAGGCCCCAATGAGCAGTTCTTC
cdr3_aa: CSASLRGGPNEQFF
v_call: TRBV20-1
d_call: .
clone_size: few
j_call: TRBJ2-1

cdr3_nt: TGTGCCAGCAGTTCAAAGGGGCGGGTGCTGTACAATGAGCAGTTCTTC
cdr3_aa: CASSSKGRVLYNEQFF
v_call: TRBV6-5
d_call: .
clone_size: many
j_call: TRBJ2-1

cdr3_nt: TGTGCCAGCAGCTTAGGGGTTCCAGGGGCCTATGGCTACACCTTC
cdr3_aa: CASSLGVPGAYGYTF
v_call: TRBV7-8
d_call: .
clone_size: many
j_call: TRBJ1-2

cdr3_nt: TGTGCCAGCAGCAATTTGGGTAGCGGGGGCGAGCAGTACTTC
cdr3_aa: CASSNLGSGGEQYF
v_call: TRBV7-8
d_call: TRBD2
clone_size: many
j_call: TRBJ2-7

cdr3_nt: TGTGCCAGCAGCTTGGAAGGGGGACTCCGACTCGCCGGGGAGCTGTTTTTT
cdr3_aa: CASSLEGGLRLAGELFF
v_call: TRBV5-4
d_call: .
clone_size: many
j_call: TRBJ2-2

cdr3_nt: TGTGCCAGCAGGAGCAGGTCTGGGGACAACGTCGTGACTTTC
cdr3_aa: CASRSRSGDNVVTF
v_call: TRBV2
d_call: .
clone_size: .
j_call: TRBJ2-6

cdr3_nt: TGTGCCAGCAGTGTACTGGCTACCTACAATGAGCAGTTCTTC
cdr3_aa: CASSVLATYNEQFF
v_call: TRBV2
d_call: .
clone_size: .
j_call: TRBJ2-1

cdr3_nt: TGTGCCAGCAGTTTGGCGCCCAGTGGGGGGTACAATGAGCAGTTCTTC
cdr3_aa: CASSLAPSGGYNEQFF
v_call: TRBV12-3/TRBV12-4
d_call: .
clone_size: few
j_call: TRBJ2-1

cdr3_nt: TGTGCCAGCAGCCAAAGACCCAGCACAGACACATACGAGCAGTACTTC
cdr3_aa: CASSQRPSTDTYEQYF
v_call: TRBV7-8
d_call: .
clone_size: .
j_call: TRBJ2-7

cdr3_nt: TGTGCCAGCATCAAGAGGTCGACAGGGGTGGAGTATTTT
cdr3_aa: CASIKRSTGVEYF
v_call: TRBV6-1
d_call: TRBD1
clone_size: few
j_call: TRBJ2-3

cdr3_nt: TGTGCCAGCAGCTTACTACGGCCGGTTCCGACTGAAGCTTTCTTT
cdr3_aa: CASSLLRPVPTEAFF
v_call: TRBV7-9
d_call: .
clone_size: many
j_call: TRBJ1-1

cdr3_nt: TGTGCCAGCAGTGAATATACGAAAGGAACAGATACGCAGTATTTT
cdr3_aa: CASSEYTKGTDTQYF
v_call: TRBV28
d_call: .
clone_size: many
j_call: TRBJ2-3

cdr3_nt: TGCAGTGCTAGAGAACAGAATGGCTACACCTTC
cdr3_aa: CSAREQNGYTF
v_call: TRBV20-1
d_call: .
clone_size: .
j_call: TRBJ1-2

cdr3_nt: TGTGCCAGCACCCCTCCCGTAGCCAGCTCCTACAATGAGCAGTTCTTC
cdr3_aa: CASTPPVASSYNEQFF
v_call: TRBV7-6
d_call: .
clone_size: many
j_call: TRBJ2-1

cdr3_nt: TGTGCCAGCGGTAGCGGGTGGGGTCAGCCCCAGCATTTT
cdr3_aa: CASGSGWGQPQHF
v_call: TRBV6-1
d_call: .
clone_size: many
j_call: TRBJ1-5

cdr3_nt: TGTGCCAGCAGTCCAACAGGGGCGACCAACACTGAAGCTTTCTTT
cdr3_aa: CASSPTGATNTEAFF
v_call: TRBV28
d_call: TRBD1
clone_size: many
j_call: TRBJ1-1

cdr3_nt: TGTGCCACCAGCGGATGGATATGGGCAGGGGCGATGAGGATAGCCAAAAACATTCAGTACTTC
cdr3_aa: CATSGWIWAGAMRIAKNIQYF
v_call: TRBV15
d_call: .
clone_size: many
j_call: TRBJ2-4